Below, one T cell receptor (beta chain) is given with its context. This clone was seen at least ten times. Its antigen is currently not known. It has no much larger one-base neighbor in the sample; base qualities were not kept. These data come from a study of metastatic and nonmetastatic thyroid tumors (dated by TCRdb to the early 2020s). Concerning the study at large: Repertoires were compared across peripheral blood and tumor or nodule tissue samples from malignant and benign thyroid patients. What the authors observed across the whole study: In both blood and tumor samples, malignant tumors were reported to have significantly higher TCR beta diversity than benign nodules.

Library preparation employed PCR. The sample was run on an Illumina HiSeq 4000. High-throughput sequencing was used to profile the CDR3 region of the TCR beta-chain in every patient. From the authors' description of their analysis: Drawing on CDR3 differences between clinicopathological groups, the researchers built a classifier meant to tell apart patients with distant-metastatic papillary thyroid cancer. Repertoire diversity was assessed with the Shannon index, and tumor-blood repertoire similarity with the Morisita-Horn index. TCRdb reworked the public reads: Q25 trimming with fastp, MiXCR clone assembly, productive beta chains retained. These V and J calls derive from TCRdb rather than the authors' analysis. Across this sample there are 35,000 to 40,000 clones, with around 20% seen only once. Clones ranked in the top ten supply about 14% of the sample. Before undergoing thyroid surgery, none of the patients had been given any kind of treatment. The study retrospectively analysed patient clinical samples collected from the early 2010s to the late 2010s using T-cell receptor beta sequencing.

V gives up 3 bases and J gives up 5 bases, and the segment between their germline ends measures 5 bases. Reading from cysteine to phenylalanine, the CDR3 counts 12 amino acids. Just the 36-base CDR3 DNA is kept, in frame starting at base 1. CDR1 and CDR2, looked up from the germline V gene (reference sequence), are LNHDA and SQIVND. The chain joins TRBV19 to TRBJ1-5; the D gene identity is not certain. The sequence was collected from a female donor with papillary thyroid cancer or a benign thyroid nodule (not recorded which). Some clones in this sample may be carry-over from other donors' samples. The sequenced material came from blood. CDR3 protein: CASSIFDQPQHF. The DNA reads as follows: TGTGCCAGTAGTATTTTCGATCAGCCCCAGCATTTT.